What follows is one T cell receptor beta chain and its context. Its antigen is unidentified. These data are taken from a study of T cell responses to AZD1222 COVID-19 vaccine. Generated by immunoSEQ multiplex PCR, the TCRdb table keeps only in-frame clones and is missing some. The table has over 100,000 clones, about 89% seen once; the top ten hold about 4.6%. Study results and caveats: Seropositive status at baseline applied to only six AZD1222 recipients.

Second-dose timings of about 4 or about 12 weeks were pooled. This specimen consisted of peripheral blood, obtained 28 days after the second AZD1222 dose. The clonotype was recovered from an adult who received the AZD1222 COVID-19 vaccine.

The CDR3: CASSPTVVAGTYNEQFF. The CDR3 nucleotides read TGCGCCAGCAGCCCCACCGTAGTAGCGGGGACCTACAATGAGCAGTTCTTC. This chain links TRBV5-1 with TRBJ2-1; TRBD2 matches at 8 bases. V lost 4 bases, J lost 2 bases, and 11 bases stayed unmatched. This CDR3 is built from 17 residues. Germline V gene data show CDR1 as SGHRS and CDR2 as YFSETQ.